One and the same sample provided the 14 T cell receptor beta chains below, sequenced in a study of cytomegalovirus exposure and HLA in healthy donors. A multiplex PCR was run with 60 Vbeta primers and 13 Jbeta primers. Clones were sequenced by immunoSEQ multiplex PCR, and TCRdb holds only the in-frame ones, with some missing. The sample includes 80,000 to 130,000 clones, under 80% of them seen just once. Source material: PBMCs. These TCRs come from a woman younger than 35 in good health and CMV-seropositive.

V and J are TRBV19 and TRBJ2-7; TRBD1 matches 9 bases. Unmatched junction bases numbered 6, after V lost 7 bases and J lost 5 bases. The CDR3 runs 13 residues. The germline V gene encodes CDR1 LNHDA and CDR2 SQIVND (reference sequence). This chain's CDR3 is CASTNTGGDEQYF. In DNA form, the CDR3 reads TGTGCCAGTACCAATACAGGGGGCGACGAGCAGTACTTC.

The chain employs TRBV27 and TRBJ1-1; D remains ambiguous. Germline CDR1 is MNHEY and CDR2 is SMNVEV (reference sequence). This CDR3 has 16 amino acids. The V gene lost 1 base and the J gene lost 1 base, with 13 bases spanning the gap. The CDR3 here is CASSLFLDRWNTEAFF. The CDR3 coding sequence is TGTGCCAGCAGTTTATTCCTAGATCGGTGGAACACTGAAGCTTTCTTT.

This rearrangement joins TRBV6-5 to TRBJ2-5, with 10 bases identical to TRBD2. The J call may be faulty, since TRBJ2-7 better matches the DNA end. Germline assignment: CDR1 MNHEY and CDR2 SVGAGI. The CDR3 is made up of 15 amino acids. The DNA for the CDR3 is TGTGCCAGCAGAGACGGACTAGCGGTCTCCTACGAGCAGTACTTC. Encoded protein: CASRDGLAVSYEQYF.

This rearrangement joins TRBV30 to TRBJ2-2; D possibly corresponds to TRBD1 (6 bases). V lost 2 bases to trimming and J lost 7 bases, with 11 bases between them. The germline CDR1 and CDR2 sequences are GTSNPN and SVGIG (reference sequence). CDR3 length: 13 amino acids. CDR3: CAWSNRVNGELFF. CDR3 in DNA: TGTGCCTGGAGTAACAGGGTGAACGGGGAGCTGTTTTTT.

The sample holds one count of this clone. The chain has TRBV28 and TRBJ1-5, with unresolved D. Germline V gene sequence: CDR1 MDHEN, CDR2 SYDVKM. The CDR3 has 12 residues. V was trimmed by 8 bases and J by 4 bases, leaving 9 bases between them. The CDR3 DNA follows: TGTGCCAGCTTAACCAGTAATCAGCCCCAGCATTTT. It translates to CASLTSNQPQHF.

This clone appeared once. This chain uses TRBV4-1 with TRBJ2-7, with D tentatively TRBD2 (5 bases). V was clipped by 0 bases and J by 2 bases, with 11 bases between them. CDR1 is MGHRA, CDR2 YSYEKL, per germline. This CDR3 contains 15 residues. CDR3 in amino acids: CASSQEWKGAYEQYF. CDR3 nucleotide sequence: TGCGCCAGCAGCCAAGAGTGGAAGGGAGCCTACGAGCAGTACTTC.

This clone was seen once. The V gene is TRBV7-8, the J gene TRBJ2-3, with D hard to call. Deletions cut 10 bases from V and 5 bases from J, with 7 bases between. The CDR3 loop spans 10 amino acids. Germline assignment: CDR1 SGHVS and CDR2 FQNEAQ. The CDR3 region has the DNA TGTGCCATCCACTTAGATACGCAGTATTTT. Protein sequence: CAIHLDTQYF.

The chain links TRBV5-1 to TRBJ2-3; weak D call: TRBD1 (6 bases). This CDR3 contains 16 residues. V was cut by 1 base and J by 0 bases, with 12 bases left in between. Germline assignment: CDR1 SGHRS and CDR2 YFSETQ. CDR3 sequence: CASSLQGITSTDTQYF. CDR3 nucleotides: TGCGCCAGCAGCTTGCAGGGGATTACTAGCACAGATACGCAGTATTTT.

The CDR3 nucleotides are TGCAGCGTTGAAAGGACTCCGGATACGCAGTATTTT. This translates into CSVERTPDTQYF. The chain is built from TRBV29-1 and TRBJ2-3; perhaps TRBD2 as D (5 bases). V shed 2 bases and J shed 6 bases, with 9 bases lying between them. The CDR3 extends over 12 amino acids. Germline CDR1 SQVTM, CDR2 ANQGSEA.

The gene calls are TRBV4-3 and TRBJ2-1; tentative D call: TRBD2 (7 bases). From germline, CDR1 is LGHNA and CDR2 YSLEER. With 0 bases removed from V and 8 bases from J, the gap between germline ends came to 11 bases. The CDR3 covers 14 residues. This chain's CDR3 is CASSQERGGYEQFF. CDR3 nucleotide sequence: TGCGCCAGCAGCCAAGAGAGGGGGGGCTATGAGCAGTTCTTC.

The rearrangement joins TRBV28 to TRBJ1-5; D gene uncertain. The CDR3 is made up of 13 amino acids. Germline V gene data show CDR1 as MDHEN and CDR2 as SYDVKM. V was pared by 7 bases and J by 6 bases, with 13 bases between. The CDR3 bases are TGTGCCAGCACCCAGCCCGGGGTTCAGCCCCAGCATTTT. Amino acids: CASTQPGVQPQHF. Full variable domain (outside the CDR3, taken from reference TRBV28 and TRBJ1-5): DVKVTQSSRYLVKRTGEKVFLECVQDMDHENMFWYRQDPGLGLRLIYFSYDVKMKEKGDIPEGYSVSREKKERFSLILESASTNQTSMYLCASTQPGVQPQHFGDGTRLSIL.

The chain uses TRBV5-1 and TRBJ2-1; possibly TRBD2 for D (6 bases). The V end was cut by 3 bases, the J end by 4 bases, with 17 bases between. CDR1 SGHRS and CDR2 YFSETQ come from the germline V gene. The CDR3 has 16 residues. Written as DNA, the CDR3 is TGCGCCAGCAGCTCCGAAACTAGCATTCCTTACAATGAGCAGTTCTTC. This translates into CASSSETSIPYNEQFF.

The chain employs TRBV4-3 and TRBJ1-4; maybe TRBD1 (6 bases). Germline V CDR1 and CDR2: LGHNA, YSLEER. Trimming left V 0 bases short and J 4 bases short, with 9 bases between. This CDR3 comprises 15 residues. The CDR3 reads CASSQETGRNEKLFF. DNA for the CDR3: TGCGCCAGCAGCCAAGAGACAGGCCGTAATGAAAAACTGTTTTTT.

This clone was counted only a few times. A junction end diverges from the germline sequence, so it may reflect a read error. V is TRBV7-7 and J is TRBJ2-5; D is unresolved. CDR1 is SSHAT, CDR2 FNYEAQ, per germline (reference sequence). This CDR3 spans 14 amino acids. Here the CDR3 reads CASSLAITQETQYF. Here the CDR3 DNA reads TGTGCTAGCAGCTTAGCAATTACACAAGAGACCCAGTACTTC.